The source of this T cell receptor beta chain is a study of T-cell reconstitution after alpha-beta-depleted transplantation in children. V shed 1 base, J shed 2 bases, and the junction held 3 bases outside the gene matches. This CDR3 contains 16 residues. The germline CDR1 and CDR2 sequences are KGHDR and SFDVKD. Preparation of the TCRbeta library involved a method that used unique molecular identifiers. TCRdb recomputed calls from the PCR reads with MiXCR, one row per CDR3 protein. Here the sample spans roughly 570,000 distinct CDR3 sequences, over 20% being singletons. This chain uses TRBV24-1 with TRBJ2-2; 7 bases align to TRBD2. Source: PBMCs, taken before TCRalphabeta/CD19-depleted stem cell transplant. This clonotype was obtained from a boy under three years old with Wiskott-Aldrich syndrome, due to receive a stem cell transplant. In nucleotides, the CDR3 is TGTGCCACCAGTGATTTAGGCGGGAGTAACACCGGGGAGCTGTTTTTT. Amino acids: CATSDLGGSNTGELFF.